These 5 T cell receptor beta chains originate from one sample sequenced in a study of cytomegalovirus exposure and HLA in healthy donors. Assay: immunoSEQ multiplex PCR; the TCRdb copy retains only in-frame clones and omits some. The table records 71,000 or so clones, around 94% of them present only once. The sample was PBMCs. The source is a woman between 18 and 29 years old in good health and CMV-seronegative.

This chain connects TRBV5-6 to TRBJ1-1; TRBD1 aligns across 11 bases. Germline lookup yields CDR1 SGHDT and CDR2 YYEEEE. V lost 3 bases, J lost 7 bases, and 5 bases stayed unmatched. The length of the CDR3 is 14 residues. This CDR3 is CASSWGQGESEAFF. In nucleotides, the CDR3 is TGTGCCAGCAGCTGGGGACAGGGGGAAAGTGAAGCTTTCTTT.

The chain employs TRBV27 and TRBJ1-1, with TRBD1 matching over 8 bases. Germline assignment: CDR1 MNHEY and CDR2 SMNVEV (reference sequence). V lost 4 bases, J lost 6 bases, and 13 bases stayed unmatched. The CDR3 contains 16 residues. CDR3 in DNA: TGTGCCAGCAGTTCCGACCCCGACAGGGGAAGACCTGAAGCTTTCTTT. Translating gives CASSSDPDRGRPEAFF.

This sequence joins TRBV30 and TRBJ2-7, with 8 nucleotides matching TRBD1. V was pared by 1 base and J by 6 bases, with 5 bases of the junction left unmatched. The CDR3 spans 13 residues. Germline loops: CDR1 GTSNPN, CDR2 SVGIG (reference sequence). CDR3 sequence: CAWSDGQGAEQYF. CDR3 nucleotides: TGTGCCTGGAGTGACGGACAGGGTGCCGAGCAGTACTTC.

The chain combines TRBV4-3 with TRBJ1-2, with D perhaps matching TRBD1 (6 bases). CDR3 size: 21 residues. CDR1 is LGHNA and CDR2 is YSLEER in the germline V gene. Trimming pared 0 bases from V and 4 bases from J, leaving 30 bases between. The DNA for the CDR3 is TGCGCCAGCAGCCAAGATCCTTGGTACATAGGGGACCGCGAAGGGGGCTATGGCTACACCTTC. This sequence encodes CASSQDPWYIGDREGGYGYTF.

The rearrangement uses TRBV10-3 and TRBJ2-7; 9 nucleotides line up with TRBD1. The trim removed 6 bases at V and 3 bases at J, leaving 9 bases unmatched. CDR1 is ENHRY and CDR2 is SYGVKD in the germline V gene. The CDR3 is 15 amino acids. The CDR3 DNA reads TGTGCCATCAGAACCACGGGACAGGGTGACTACGAGCAGTACTTC. Translated: CAIRTTGQGDYEQYF.